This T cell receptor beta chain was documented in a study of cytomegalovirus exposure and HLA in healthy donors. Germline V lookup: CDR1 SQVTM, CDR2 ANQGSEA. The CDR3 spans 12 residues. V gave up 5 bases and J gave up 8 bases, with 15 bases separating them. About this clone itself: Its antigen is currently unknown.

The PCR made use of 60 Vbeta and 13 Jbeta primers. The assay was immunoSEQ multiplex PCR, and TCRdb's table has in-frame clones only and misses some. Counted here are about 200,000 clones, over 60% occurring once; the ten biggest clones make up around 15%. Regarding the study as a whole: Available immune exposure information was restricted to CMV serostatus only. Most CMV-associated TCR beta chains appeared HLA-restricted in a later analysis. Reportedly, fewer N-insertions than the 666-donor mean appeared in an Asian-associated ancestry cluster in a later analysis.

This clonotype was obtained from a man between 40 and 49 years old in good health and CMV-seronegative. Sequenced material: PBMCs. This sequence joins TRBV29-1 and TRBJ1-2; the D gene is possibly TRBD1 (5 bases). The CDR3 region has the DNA TGCAGCGTTAGGGGACTCCAGAAGGGCTACACCTTC. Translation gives CSVRGLQKGYTF. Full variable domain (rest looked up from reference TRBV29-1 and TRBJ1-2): SAVISQKPSRDICQRGTSLTIQCQVDSQVTMMFWYRQQPGQSLTLIATANQGSEATYESGFVIDKFPISRPNLTFSTLTVSNMSPEDSSIYLCSVRGLQKGYTFGSGTRLTVV.